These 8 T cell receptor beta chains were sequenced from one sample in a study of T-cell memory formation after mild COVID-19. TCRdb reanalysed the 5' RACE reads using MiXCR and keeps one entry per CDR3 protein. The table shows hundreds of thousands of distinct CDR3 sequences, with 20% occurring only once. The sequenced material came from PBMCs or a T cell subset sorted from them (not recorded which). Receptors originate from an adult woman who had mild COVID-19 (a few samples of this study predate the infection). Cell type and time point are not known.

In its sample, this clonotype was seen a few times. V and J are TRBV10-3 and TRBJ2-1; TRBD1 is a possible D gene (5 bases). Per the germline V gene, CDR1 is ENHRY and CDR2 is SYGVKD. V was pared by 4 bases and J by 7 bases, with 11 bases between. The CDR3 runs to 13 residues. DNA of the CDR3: TGTGCCATCAGTGTAGGGAAGGGGAATGAGCAGTTCTTC. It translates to CAISVGKGNEQFF.

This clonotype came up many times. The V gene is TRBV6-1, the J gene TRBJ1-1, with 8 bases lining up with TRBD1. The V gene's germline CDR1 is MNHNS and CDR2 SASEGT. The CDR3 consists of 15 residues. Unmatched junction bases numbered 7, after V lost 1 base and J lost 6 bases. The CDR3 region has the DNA TGTGCCAGCAGTGAAGATTCAGGGGGCGTAGCTGAAGCTTTCTTT. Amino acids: CASSEDSGGVAEAFF.

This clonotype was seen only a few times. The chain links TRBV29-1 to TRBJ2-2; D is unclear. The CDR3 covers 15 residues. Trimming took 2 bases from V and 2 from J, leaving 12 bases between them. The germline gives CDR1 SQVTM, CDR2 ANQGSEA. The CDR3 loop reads CSVESGSSNTGELFF. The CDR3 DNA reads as TGCAGCGTTGAATCCGGGTCCTCAAACACCGGGGAGCTGTTTTTT.

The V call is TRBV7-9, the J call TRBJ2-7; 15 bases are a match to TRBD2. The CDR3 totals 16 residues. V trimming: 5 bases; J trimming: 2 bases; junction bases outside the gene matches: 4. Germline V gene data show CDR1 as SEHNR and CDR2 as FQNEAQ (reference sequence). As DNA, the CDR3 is TGTGCCAGCAGCACCGGGACTAGCGGGAGGCCCTACGAGCAGTACTTC. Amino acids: CASSTGTSGRPYEQYF.

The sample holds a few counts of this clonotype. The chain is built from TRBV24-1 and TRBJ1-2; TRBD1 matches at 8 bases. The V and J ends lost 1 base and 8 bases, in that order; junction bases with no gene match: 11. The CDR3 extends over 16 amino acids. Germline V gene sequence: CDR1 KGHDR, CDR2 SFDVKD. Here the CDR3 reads CATSDFGADRVVGYTF. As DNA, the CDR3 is TGTGCCACCAGTGATTTTGGGGCGGACAGGGTCGTCGGCTACACCTTC.

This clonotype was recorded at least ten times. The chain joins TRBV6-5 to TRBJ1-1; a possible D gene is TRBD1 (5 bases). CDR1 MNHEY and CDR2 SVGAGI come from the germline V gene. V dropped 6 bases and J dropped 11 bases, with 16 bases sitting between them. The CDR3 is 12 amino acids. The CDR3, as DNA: TGTGCCAGCAGCCTCCGGGGGAGGGAGGCTTTCTTT. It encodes CASSLRGREAFF.

The chain's CDR3 is CASSFPDAANTGELFF. For the CDR3, the DNA is TGTGCCAGCAGTTTCCCGGACGCCGCGAACACCGGGGAGCTGTTTTTT. This sequence joins TRBV6-2 or TRBV6-3 and TRBJ2-2; no clear D gene. The V gene's germline CDR1 is MNHEY and CDR2 SVGEGT. The V end was cut by 4 bases, the J end by 0 bases, with 12 bases between. The CDR3 sequence is 16 residues long.

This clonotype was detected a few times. Written as DNA, the CDR3 is TGTGCCAGCAGCCCGATTGGGGGTGGCACTGAAGCTTTCTTT. Its protein is CASSPIGGGTEAFF. The chain joins TRBV7-3 to TRBJ1-1, with D possibly being TRBD1 (5 bases). Germline V CDR1 and CDR2: SGHTA, FQGTGA. V gave up 5 bases and J gave up 4 bases, with 14 bases separating them. The CDR3 is 14 amino acids.